What follows describes a single T cell receptor (beta chain). This clonotype has at least ten counts. Its antigen is unknown. One base away there is no much larger clone; base qualities are not given. The sample comes from a study of T cell repertoires in cytomegalovirus infection (dated by TCRdb to about 2019). Regarding the complete study: Donor HLA type was relevant to the analysis, because carriage of CMV infection together with the matching HLA type was indicated by public TCR beta signatures. Study-level results and caveats: In both this cohort and an independent roughly 400-donor cohort, the cumulative frequency of public TCR beta family members distinguished carriers of CMV infection plus the relevant HLA type. The ex vivo response was dominated by HLA-C-restricted CMV-specific TCR beta clonotypes, which also provided the single most frequent clonotype in two of eight donors.

Sequenced using an Illumina HiSeq 1500. The public reads were reprocessed in TCRdb via fastp at Q25 and MiXCR, keeping in-frame beta chains. Each entry is one CDR3 protein sequence, shown with its most common DNA and genes. This sample comprises almost 500,000 distinct CDR3 sequences, about 10% of them detected only once. In total, the top ten clones hold roughly 10% of the sample. Based on the germline V gene (reference sequence), the CDR1 and CDR2 sequences are LNHDA and SQIVND. After removal of 0 bases from V and 2 bases from J, the junction retains 6 bases not matched to a gene. Measured from the cysteine to the phenylalanine, the CDR3 is 17 residues long. Solely the CDR3 DNA is kept, with 51 bases framed from the first base.

The chain uses TRBV19 and TRBJ1-1; 10 junctional bases match TRBD1. The clonotype was recovered from a human donor in good health (CMV status not recorded). Some clones in this sample may be carry-over from other donors' samples. The sequenced sample consisted of PBMCs. The nucleotide sequence is TGTGCCAGTAGTATAGAAGGACAGGGGGGGACTAACACTGAAGCTTTCTTT. Translated, this is CASSIEGQGGTNTEAFF.